A selection of T cell receptor beta chains follows, all from one sample in a study of blood T cell repertoires in COVID-19. Sequenced by immunoSEQ multiplex PCR; TCRdb stores in-frame clones only, minus some. Here the sample spans some 98,000 clones, almost 85% being singletons. The sample was peripheral blood. The receptors shown here come from a man in his 70s with acute or convalescent COVID-19. Each CDR3 is given with its conserved first and last residue. The order of the fields is V gene, J gene, CDR3 protein.

TRBV7-8	TRBJ1-4	CASSLGRGDEKLFF
TRBV12-3/TRBV12-4	TRBJ1-5	CASRRQGNQPQHF
TRBV9	TRBJ2-7	CASSFSGTATYEQYF
TRBV14	TRBJ1-1	CASSPPGTGATEAFF
TRBV4-2	TRBJ2-2	CASSQGQGATGELFF
TRBV6-1	TRBJ1-3	CASSEAWQGLVGNTIYF
TRBV7-3	TRBJ2-2	CASGTGDRTTGELFF
TRBV6-2/TRBV6-3	TRBJ2-7	CASSSTTSYEQYF
TRBV4-1	TRBJ2-6	CASSQGDSEGANVLTF
TRBV6-2/TRBV6-3	TRBJ2-2	CASSSYGELFF
TRBV2	TRBJ1-1	CASSDGQPGNTEAFF
TRBV7-9	TRBJ2-7	CASSRGQGYEQYF
TRBV9	TRBJ1-2	CASSQVSNYGYTF
TRBV15	TRBJ1-5	CATSREDRAQHF
TRBV28	TRBJ1-2	CASSQPRQAANYGYTF
TRBV28	TRBJ1-1	CASSSSGFWTEAFF
TRBV10-3	TRBJ1-5	CAISESMGTGSNQPQHF
TRBV30	TRBJ2-1	CAWSEASSGSINEQFF
TRBV7-8	TRBJ2-7	CASSLIRQGLNYEQYF
TRBV2	TRBJ1-5	CASSTGWQGADNQPQHF